This entry lists 16 T cell receptor beta chains sequenced from one sample in a study of shared clonotypes between healthy human individuals. Sequencing was performed with immunoSEQ multiplex PCR; in TCRdb, only in-frame clones are kept and a portion is missing. The sample lists roughly 330,000 clones, 74% occurring once. Sequenced sample: memory CD4+ T cells sorted from blood. Subset in this sample: CD45RA-negative fraction. These receptors were obtained from a man younger than 40 in good health.

This clone was observed many times. This CDR3 is CASSLTFSSTDTQYF. CDR3 bases: TGTGCCAGCAGCTTAACGTTCTCTAGCACAGATACGCAGTATTTT. The chain joins TRBV7-3 to TRBJ2-3; D is uncertain. Germline CDR1 reads SGHTA; CDR2 reads FQGTGA. This CDR3 comprises 15 residues. V dropped 0 bases and J dropped 0 bases, with 7 bases sitting between them.

The chain is built from TRBV19 and TRBJ1-1, with D perhaps TRBD1 (6 bases). The ends were cut back, 6 bases at V and 11 bases at J, with 16 bases in the middle. The CDR3 runs 12 residues. Germline V gene sequence: CDR1 LNHDA, CDR2 SQIVND (reference sequence). In DNA form, the CDR3 reads TGTGCCAGTAGCTCGTGGAAGGGGGTCGCTTTCTTT. Protein: CASSSWKGVAFF.

The genes are TRBV5-4 and TRBJ2-7, with 7 bases aligning to TRBD2. Per germline, CDR1 SGHNT and CDR2 YYREEE (reference sequence). The CDR3 consists of 14 residues. V lost 0 bases, J lost 1 base, and 1 base stayed unmatched. CDR3 loop: CASSLDGGSYEQYF. In nucleotides, the CDR3 is TGTGCCAGCAGCTTGGACGGGGGGTCCTACGAGCAGTACTTC.

This clone was detected ten times or more. The gene calls are TRBV2 and TRBJ1-5, with a tentative D call TRBD1 (5 bases). Trimming took 6 bases from V and 0 from J, leaving 18 bases between them. The CDR3 loop spans 17 amino acids. In germline, CDR1 is SNHLY, CDR2 FYNNEI. CDR3 loop: CASRGEGSGLSNQPQHF. As DNA, the CDR3 is TGTGCCAGCAGGGGGGAAGGTTCGGGCCTTAGCAATCAGCCCCAGCATTTT.

This clone came up once. V and J are TRBV5-4 and TRBJ2-7, with D unresolved. Trimming removed 5 bases at V and 2 bases at J, with 14 bases between. Germline-derived CDR1 and CDR2 are SGHNT and YYREEE (reference sequence). The CDR3 has 14 amino acids. Written as DNA, the CDR3 is TGTGCCAGCAGATCCCCTTTGGCCCCCTACGAGCAGTACTTC. It codes for CASRSPLAPYEQYF.

V and J are TRBV7-9 and TRBJ2-1; 9 nucleotides align to TRBD2. J was trimmed by 4 bases and V by 5 bases; bases with no gene match: 9. Looked up from germline, CDR1 is SEHNR and CDR2 is FQNEAQ (reference sequence). The CDR3 is made up of 16 amino acids. CDR3 protein: CASSRLTSGLYNEQFF. CDR3 nucleotides: TGTGCCAGCAGCCGTTTAACTAGCGGGTTATACAATGAGCAGTTCTTC.

This chain links TRBV6-6 with TRBJ2-5; D ambiguous. Per germline, CDR1 MNHNY and CDR2 SVGAGI (reference sequence). The CDR3 totals 15 residues. The V end lost 5 bases, the J end lost 6 bases, and 19 bases lay between the germline ends. The CDR3: CASSPDLGTKKTQYF. In DNA, the CDR3 is TGTGCCAGCAGTCCCGACTTGGGAACCAAGAAGACCCAGTACTTC.

As concerns this clone: The junction departs from the called germline gene at one end, perhaps through a read error. V usage is TRBV7-7 and J usage is TRBJ2-5; D remains unclear. The germline gives CDR1 SSHAT, CDR2 FNYEAQ (reference sequence). This CDR3 has 13 amino acids. The CDR3 loop is CASSFGWKETQYF. The CDR3 nucleotides read TGTGCTAGCAGCTTTGGCTGGAAAGAGACCCAGTACTTC.

Of note for this clone: The same CDR3 also results from other DNA sequences found in this sample. The V gene is TRBV6-5, the J gene TRBJ1-2; no clear D gene. The CDR3 spans 13 residues. Trimming removed 0 bases at V and 4 bases at J, with 6 bases between. Germline CDR1 is MNHEY and CDR2 is SVGAGI. The CDR3 loop is CASSYSDGYGYTF. CDR3 coding DNA: TGTGCCAGCAGTTACTCAGACGGCTATGGCTACACCTTC.

The chain employs TRBV5-1 and TRBJ2-5; D is ambiguous. The CDR3 has 14 residues. Germline assignment: CDR1 SGHRS and CDR2 YFSETQ. The germline V and J ends were trimmed by 1 base and 1 base, with 8 bases remaining between them. CDR3 bases: TGCGCCAGCAGCTTGCGGCCGATCCAAGAGACCCAGTACTTC. Protein sequence: CASSLRPIQETQYF.

The rearrangement uses TRBV20-1 and TRBJ2-5, with TRBD2 as a possible D gene (5 bases). CDR3 size: 10 residues. Trimming shortened V by 5 bases and J by 5 bases, and 6 bases separated the two germline ends. Germline V gives CDR1 DFQATT, CDR2 SNEGSKA (reference sequence). The CDR3 DNA follows: TGCAGTGCTTCGGGGGAGACCCAGTACTTC. Translation gives CSASGETQYF.

The chain's CDR3 is CATSRDPGNHHEQYF. The DNA of the CDR3 is TGTGCCACCAGCAGAGATCCAGGCAATCACCACGAGCAGTACTTC. V and J are TRBV15 and TRBJ2-7; D is ambiguous. Trimming cost V 0 bases and J 5 bases, with 14 bases left between them. The germline V gene encodes CDR1 LNHNV and CDR2 YYDKDF (reference sequence). There are 15 residues in the CDR3.

The rearrangement uses TRBV2 and TRBJ2-5; D unresolved. Trimming removed 2 bases from V and 5 bases from J, with 15 bases in between. Germline CDR1 reads SNHLY; CDR2 reads FYNNEI. The CDR3 extends over 15 amino acids. The CDR3 DNA follows: TGTGCCAGCAGTGAACGACGATTTTCGAGTGAGACCCAGTACTTC. Translating it yields CASSERRFSSETQYF.

This clone showed up just a few times. The chain carries TRBV11-3 and TRBJ2-2; tentatively, D is TRBD2 (6 bases). CDR1 and CDR2 from the germline V gene are SGHNT and YENEEA. This CDR3 has 14 residues. Trimming stripped 2 bases from V and 9 bases from J, with 13 bases between. This chain's CDR3 is CASSLSGVSWELFF. CDR3 coding DNA: TGTGCCAGCAGCTTATCGGGGGTTTCCTGGGAGCTGTTTTTT.

The chain couples TRBV5-4 to TRBJ2-7; possibly TRBD1 for D (6 bases). The CDR3 covers 15 residues. Germline V gives CDR1 SGHNT, CDR2 YYREEE (reference sequence). Trimming pared 5 bases from V and 3 bases from J, leaving 18 bases between. CDR3 region: CASSQGETGRYEQYF. In DNA form, the CDR3 reads TGTGCCAGCAGTCAAGGGGAAACAGGGCGCTACGAGCAGTACTTC.

The rearrangement uses TRBV7-3 and TRBJ2-3, with a tentative D call TRBD1 (5 bases). Trimming left V 5 bases short and J 5 bases short, with 8 bases between. The CDR3 has 12 amino acids. Germline CDR1 SGHTA, CDR2 FQGTGA. The CDR3 region is CASSDSQDTQYF. In DNA form, the CDR3 reads TGTGCCAGCAGCGACAGCCAAGATACGCAGTATTTT.